This T cell receptor beta chain came from a study of shared clonotypes between healthy human individuals. Germline V gives CDR1 LNHDA, CDR2 SQIVND (reference sequence). V lost 6 bases and J lost 6, with 15 bases in between. This CDR3 has 15 residues. Assay: immunoSEQ multiplex PCR; the TCRdb copy retains only in-frame clones and omits some. The table shows about 980,000 clones, with roughly 72% occurring only once. The sample taken for sequencing was memory CD4+ T cells sorted from blood. As for subset: CD45RA-negative fraction. The J gene is TRBJ1-6, the V gene TRBV19; possible D gene TRBD1, 6 bases. The sequence was collected from a man aged 18-30 years in good health. CDR3 region: CASRDSQWGNSPLHF. Here the CDR3 DNA reads TGTGCCAGTAGGGACAGCCAGTGGGGTAATTCACCCCTCCACTTT.